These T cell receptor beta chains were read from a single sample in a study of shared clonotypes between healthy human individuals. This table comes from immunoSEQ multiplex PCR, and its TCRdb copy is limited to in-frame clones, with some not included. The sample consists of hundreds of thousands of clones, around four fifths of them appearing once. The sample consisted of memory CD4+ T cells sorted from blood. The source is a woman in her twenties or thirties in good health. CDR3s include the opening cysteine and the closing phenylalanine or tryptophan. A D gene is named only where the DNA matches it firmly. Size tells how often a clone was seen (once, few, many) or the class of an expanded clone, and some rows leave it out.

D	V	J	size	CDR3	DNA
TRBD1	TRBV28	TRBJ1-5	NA	CASSPPDREGQPQHF	TGTGCCAGCAGTCCCCCTGACAGGGAAGGCCAGCCCCAGCATTTT
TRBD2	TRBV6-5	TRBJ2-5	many	CASSYGGVAGTQYF	TGTGCCAGCAGTTACGGGGGGGTAGCGGGGACCCAGTACTTC
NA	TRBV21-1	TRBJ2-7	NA	CAGTMEQYF	TGTGCCGGGACAATGGAGCAGTACTTC
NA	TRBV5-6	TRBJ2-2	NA	CASTSYGLNTGELFF	TGTGCCAGCACCTCCTACGGATTGAACACCGGGGAGCTGTTTTTT
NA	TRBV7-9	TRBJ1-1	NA	CASSLAGEGTEAFF	TGTGCCAGCAGCTTAGCGGGGGAGGGGACTGAAGCTTTCTTT
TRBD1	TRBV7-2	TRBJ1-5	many	CASSKTGGNQPQHF	TGTGCCAGCAGCAAAACAGGGGGTAATCAGCCCCAGCATTTT
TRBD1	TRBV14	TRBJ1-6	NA	CASSQDRNSPLHF	TGTGCCAGCAGCCAGGACAGGAATTCACCCCTCCACTTT
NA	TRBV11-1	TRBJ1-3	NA	CASSLNPSGNTIYF	TGTGCCAGCAGCTTAAACCCCTCTGGAAACACCATATATTTT
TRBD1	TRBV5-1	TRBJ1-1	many	CASRQGAEGTEAFF	TGCGCCAGCAGACAGGGGGCTGAGGGCACTGAAGCTTTCTTT
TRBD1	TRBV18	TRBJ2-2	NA	CASSPNPDRGPGELFF	TGTGCCAGCTCACCAAACCCGGACAGGGGGCCCGGGGAGCTGTTTTTT
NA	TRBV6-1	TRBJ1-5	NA	CASSEVGGASNQPQHF	TGTGCCAGCAGTGAAGTAGGGGGGGCGAGCAATCAGCCCCAGCATTTT
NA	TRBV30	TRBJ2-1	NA	CAWRGGGSLYEQFF	TGTGCCTGGAGGGGAGGTGGGAGCTTATATGAGCAGTTCTTC
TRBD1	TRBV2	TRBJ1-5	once	CASIRDRGNQPQHF	TGTGCCAGCATCCGGGACAGGGGCAATCAGCCCCAGCATTTT
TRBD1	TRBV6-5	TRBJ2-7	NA	CASSYAWDSSSYEQYF	TGTGCCAGCAGTTACGCCTGGGACAGCAGCTCCTACGAGCAGTACTTC
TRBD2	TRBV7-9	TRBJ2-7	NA	CASSLGASGRAQEQYF	TGTGCCAGCAGCTTAGGGGCTAGCGGGAGGGCCCAAGAGCAGTACTTC
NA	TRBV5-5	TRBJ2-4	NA	CASSVETSSVIQYF	TGTGCCAGCAGCGTGGAGACTAGTTCCGTCATTCAGTACTTC
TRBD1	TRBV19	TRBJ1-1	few	CASRRTGVEAFF	TGTGCCAGTAGGCGGACAGGGGTTGAAGCTTTCTTT
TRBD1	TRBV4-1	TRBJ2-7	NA	CASSQGLSDRGYEQYF	TGCGCCAGCAGCCAAGGCCTTTCCGACAGGGGCTACGAGCAGTACTTC
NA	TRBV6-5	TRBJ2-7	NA	CASSNRGLPHEQYF	TGTGCCAGCAGTAACCGGGGCCTACCCCACGAGCAGTACTTC
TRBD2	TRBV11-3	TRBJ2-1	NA	CASSLGLAGVWNEQFF	TGTGCCAGCAGCCTAGGACTAGCGGGAGTTTGGAATGAGCAGTTCTTC
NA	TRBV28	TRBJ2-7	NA	CASSFGSPLAWEQYF	TGTGCCAGCAGTTTTGGCAGCCCCCTAGCTTGGGAGCAGTACTTC
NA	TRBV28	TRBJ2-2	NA	CASSLGGPTGELFF	TGTGCCAGCAGTTTGGGGGGGCCCACCGGGGAGCTGTTTTTT
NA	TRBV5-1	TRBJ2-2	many	CASSFLESGELFF	TGCGCCAGCAGTTTTCTTGAAAGCGGGGAGCTGTTTTTT
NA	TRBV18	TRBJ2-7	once	CASSPPALPWEQYF	TGTGCCAGCTCACCACCGGCTCTCCCCTGGGAGCAGTACTTC
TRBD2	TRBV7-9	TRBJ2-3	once	CASSLGLAGFTDTQYF	TGTGCCAGCAGCTTAGGACTAGCGGGGTTCACAGATACGCAGTATTTT